The clone carrying this TCR beta chain was seen a few times. The antigen is not known. Use of 60 Vbeta and 13 Jbeta primers characterized the PCR. The data were produced by immunoSEQ multiplex PCR, yet TCRdb's version contains in-frame clones alone and is incomplete. The data contain approximately 100,000 clones, roughly a tenth of them singletons. This sample was taken from a study of cytomegalovirus exposure and HLA in healthy donors. Overall study context: Falling in the Caucasian-associated ancestry cluster were roughly 86% of some 400 genotyped donors.

The study, taken as a whole, reports: Among the sequence variants, a highly shared cluster was likely an artifact of sequencing. By HLA locus, TCR association rates varied in a later analysis, with DRB1 showing the most and HLA-C the fewest.

Trimming pared 11 bases from V and 3 bases from J, leaving 16 bases between. The CDR3 contains 14 residues. Germline V lookup: CDR1 SEHNR, CDR2 FQNEAQ (reference sequence). Sequenced: PBMCs. The sequence derives from a man aged 45-65 years in good health and CMV-seropositive. The rearrangement joins TRBV7-9 to TRBJ2-2, with a possible D match to TRBD2 (6 bases). CDR3 protein: CAGGRGSDTGELFF. In DNA form, the CDR3 reads TGTGCCGGGGGTCGGGGGTCGGACACCGGGGAGCTGTTTTTT.